This T cell receptor beta chain came from a study of CD4 T cells in relation to SARS-CoV-2 and coronaviruses. Study-wide background: The negative reference was HIV-1 Nef peptide pool or peptide-free culture. Study conclusions and caveats: Crossreactivity was assessed only for spike protein, not other viral proteins. Monoreactive clones expanded significantly more to SARS-CoV-2 than crossreactive clones did.

For this clone: The antigen remains undetermined.

CD4+ T cells from unexposed donors were obtained before the COVID-19 pandemic (2011-2018). The cells were cultured for over eight days before CD4+ T cells were isolated. Cells permitting, SARS-CoV-2 S/N and four cold-coronavirus spikes were tested on unexposed-donor CD4+ T cells. The data were produced by immunoSEQ multiplex PCR, yet TCRdb's version contains in-frame clones alone and is incomplete. The repertoire holds under 13,000 clones, with 70% to 80% as singletons. The CDR3 has 15 residues. The germline gives CDR1 SNHLY, CDR2 FYNNEI. The V gene end was trimmed by 1 base and the J gene end by 13 bases; junction bases not matched to a gene: 11.

The chain has TRBV2 and TRBJ1-2; 11 positions agree with TRBD1. Sequencing used CD4+ T cells from PBMCs, cultured in vitro. The origin of this receptor is a human donor in good health. CDR3 amino acids: CASSEGAVGQGVCTF. DNA for the CDR3: TGTGCCAGCAGTGAAGGGGCCGTGGGACAGGGGGTCTGCACCTTC.